One and the same sample provided the 24 T cell receptor beta chains below, sequenced in a study of identical twins. TCRdb recomputed calls from the 5' RACE reads with MiXCR, one row per CDR3 protein. The table shows about 1.7 million distinct CDR3 sequences, with 25% to 35% occurring only once. Sequenced material: cord blood. These receptor sequences come from a newborn girl in good health.

This clonotype has more than one count but fewer than ten. The chain uses TRBV20-1 and TRBJ2-3; 8 bases agree with TRBD1. Germline V gives CDR1 DFQATT, CDR2 SNEGSKA (reference sequence). Trimming at V came to 3 bases and at J to 0 bases, leaving 5 bases not matched to a gene. This CDR3 region has 15 residues. CDR3: CSASARGLSTDTQYF. In DNA form, the CDR3 reads TGCAGTGCTAGTGCCAGGGGGCTTAGCACAGATACGCAGTATTTT.

The chain recombines TRBV20-1 with TRBJ1-5; TRBD1 matches 7 bases. The V gene's germline CDR1 is DFQATT and CDR2 SNEGSKA (reference sequence). With 4 bases clipped from V and 5 bases from J, the junction kept 11 bases outside the gene matches. The length of the CDR3 is 15 residues. The CDR3 sequence is CSANLPTGADQPQHF. The CDR3 coding sequence is TGCAGTGCTAATTTGCCTACAGGGGCGGATCAGCCCCAGCATTTT.

The J gene is TRBJ2-2, the V gene TRBV2; D possibly corresponds to TRBD2 (6 bases). The length of the CDR3 is 16 residues. Trimming left V 6 bases short and J 0 bases short, with 14 bases between. In germline, CDR1 is SNHLY, CDR2 FYNNEI. The DNA of the CDR3 is TGTGCCAGCAGACACACCGGGACTTCGAACACCGGGGAGCTGTTTTTT. Amino acids: CASRHTGTSNTGELFF. The full variable domain, rest sourced from reference TRBV2 and TRBJ2-2, is EPEVTQTPSHQVTQMGQEVILRCVPISNHLYFYWYRQILGQKVEFLVSFYNNEISEKSEIFDDQFSVERPDGSNFTLKIRSTKLEDSAMYFCASRHTGTSNTGELFFGEGSRLTVL.

V gene TRBV24-1 combines with J gene TRBJ1-4; 9 bases fit TRBD1. Trimming at V came to 4 bases and at J to 5 bases, leaving 4 bases not matched to a gene. This CDR3 is built from 15 residues. Germline V CDR1 and CDR2: KGHDR, SFDVKD. CDR3: CATSEPGQGNEKLFF. Here the CDR3 DNA reads TGTGCCACCAGTGAGCCCGGACAGGGGAATGAAAAACTGTTTTTT.

This chain joins TRBV20-1 and TRBJ1-6; D is perhaps TRBD1 (5 bases). The length of the CDR3 is 12 residues. Between the trimmed V and J ends, which lost 5 bases and 8 bases, there was a span of 10 bases. Germline V gene sequence: CDR1 DFQATT, CDR2 SNEGSKA (reference sequence). CDR3 loop: CSAVGPDSPLHF. The CDR3 DNA is TGCAGTGCTGTGGGGCCCGATTCACCCCTCCACTTT.

In its sample, this clonotype was seen a few times. The rearrangement joins TRBV5-1 to TRBJ2-3; 8 bases are shared with TRBD2. Germline-derived CDR1 and CDR2 are SGHRS and YFSETQ. The V gene end was trimmed by 4 bases and the J gene end by 2 bases; junction bases not matched to a gene: 12. This CDR3 has 17 amino acids. The CDR3 region is CASSARPSGPNTDTQYF. The DNA of the CDR3 is TGCGCCAGCAGCGCACGTCCTAGCGGGCCTAACACAGATACGCAGTATTTT. The full variable domain, its missing parts supplied by reference TRBV5-1 and TRBJ2-3, is KAGVTQTPRYLIKTRGQQVTLSCSPISGHRSVSWYQQTPGQGLQFLFEYFSETQRNKGNFPGRFSGRQFSNSRSEMNVSTLELGDSALYLCASSARPSGPNTDTQYFGPGTRLTVL.

This clonotype was seen more than once but under ten times. The genes are TRBV29-1 and TRBJ2-5, with D perhaps given as TRBD1 or TRBD2 (6 bases each). CDR3 length: 14 amino acids. Germline assignment: CDR1 SQVTM and CDR2 ANQGSEA. The V gene lost 7 bases and the J gene lost 11 bases, with 26 bases spanning the gap. The CDR3 sequence is CSAPEGGSYNEQYF. CDR3 in DNA: TGCAGCGCTCCTGAAGGGGGGAGCTACAATGAGCAGTACTTC.

The rearrangement uses TRBV20-1 and TRBJ1-2, with TRBD1 matching 7 bases. The CDR3 runs 12 residues. CDR1 and CDR2 (germline): DFQATT, SNEGSKA (reference sequence). The V and J ends lost 5 bases and 6 bases, in that order; junction bases with no gene match: 6. DNA of the CDR3: TGCAGTGCTCTACAGGGGTTGAATGGCTACACCTTC. This translates into CSALQGLNGYTF.

The V and J genes are TRBV10-3 and TRBJ2-3; TRBD2 matches at 13 bases. Germline CDR1 ENHRY, CDR2 SYGVKD. The CDR3 has 18 amino acids. V shed 5 bases and J 0 bases; nucleotides not matched to a gene: 8. The CDR3 spells CAISPGLAGAPSTDTQYF. In nucleotides, the CDR3 is TGTGCCATCAGTCCTGGACTAGCGGGAGCCCCTAGCACAGATACGCAGTATTTT.

The chain has TRBV11-2 and TRBJ1-2; D is unclear. Per germline, CDR1 SGHAT and CDR2 FQNNGV. V lost 5 bases to trimming and J lost 5 bases, with 15 bases between them. The CDR3 runs 14 residues. This CDR3 reads CASSPQDGRYGYTF. CDR3 DNA: TGTGCCAGCAGCCCTCAGGACGGGCGGTATGGCTACACCTTC.

V is TRBV27 and J is TRBJ2-7; 11 bases are a match to TRBD2. This CDR3 spans 17 amino acids. The trim removed 4 bases at V and 3 bases at J, leaving 11 bases unmatched. Germline CDR1 and CDR2: MNHEY and SMNVEV (reference sequence). For the CDR3, the DNA is TGTGCCAGCAGTTCCACTAGCCGACTAGCGGGACACTACGAGCAGTACTTC. The encoded protein is CASSSTSRLAGHYEQYF.

The chain is built from TRBV5-1 and TRBJ2-5, with a tentative D call TRBD1 (6 bases). Per germline, CDR1 SGHRS and CDR2 YFSETQ. Trimming removed 0 bases from V and 11 bases from J, with 29 bases in between. The CDR3 has 18 residues. CDR3 sequence: CASSLGVLRGKPYNEQYF. The CDR3 nucleotides are TGCGCCAGCAGCTTGGGCGTTTTGAGGGGGAAACCCTACAATGAGCAGTACTTC.

The sample holds a few counts of this clonotype. The CDR3, as DNA: TGTGCCAGCAGCGCGGACTTTTCCTACGAGCAGTACTTC. Amino acid sequence: CASSADFSYEQYF. This chain connects TRBV7-7 to TRBJ2-7; perhaps TRBD2 as D (5 bases). In germline, CDR1 is SSHAT, CDR2 FNYEAQ (reference sequence). Trimming left V 5 bases short and J 1 base short, with 9 bases between. The length of the CDR3 is 13 residues.

This clonotype was observed a few times. V is TRBV20-1 and J is TRBJ2-1, with D perhaps matching TRBD1 or TRBD2 (6 bases each). V was clipped by 2 bases and J by 6 bases, with 11 bases between them. The CDR3 loop spans 13 amino acids. Per germline, CDR1 DFQATT and CDR2 SNEGSKA (reference sequence). The CDR3 nucleotides read TGCAGTGCTAGACCCTGGGGGGCCAATGAGCAGTTCTTC. This gives the protein CSARPWGANEQFF.

The V call is TRBV4-1, the J call TRBJ2-7, with D perhaps matching TRBD2 (5 bases). CDR1 is MGHRA, CDR2 YSYEKL, per germline. The CDR3 has 16 residues. V was trimmed by 2 bases and J by 0 bases, leaving 14 bases between them. CDR3 DNA sequence: TGCGCCAGCAGCCAACAACCAGCGGACCCCTCCTACGAGCAGTACTTC. This gives the protein CASSQQPADPSYEQYF.

The rearrangement joins TRBV20-1 to TRBJ2-4; 7 bases align to TRBD2. The assigned J gene may be wrong: the sequence end matches TRBJ2-7 better. The CDR3 runs 15 residues. From germline, CDR1 is DFQATT and CDR2 SNEGSKA (reference sequence). CDR3 sequence: CSARGGGGGGYEQYF. The CDR3, as DNA: TGCAGTGCTAGAGGAGGTGGTGGCGGGGGTTACGAGCAGTACTTC.

This rearrangement joins TRBV30 to TRBJ1-2; tentative D call: TRBD1 (5 bases). The germline CDR1 and CDR2 sequences are GTSNPN and SVGIG (reference sequence). The CDR3 covers 12 residues. V lost 4 bases to trimming and J lost 3 bases, with 9 bases between them. CDR3 bases: TGTGCCTGGACGGTAGGGGACTATGGCTACACCTTC. The encoded protein is CAWTVGDYGYTF. Full variable domain (remainder filled in from reference TRBV30 and TRBJ1-2): SQTIHQWPATLVQPVGSPLSLECTVEGTSNPNLYWYRQAAGRGLQLLFYSVGIGQISSEVPQNLSASRPQDRQFILSSKKLLLSDSGFYLCAWTVGDYGYTFGSGTRLTVV.

The chain recombines TRBV20-1 with TRBJ2-3, with a weak D call TRBD1 (6 bases). Trimming took 6 bases from V and 5 from J, leaving 15 bases between them. The germline gives CDR1 DFQATT, CDR2 SNEGSKA (reference sequence). This CDR3 comprises 13 residues. CDR3 coding DNA: TGCAGTGCACCCAGGGGTCGGGAAGATACGCAGTATTTT. The encoded protein is CSAPRGREDTQYF.

The CDR3 coding sequence is TGTGCCAGCTCACTGTTTGCGGGCCACGATACGCAGTATTTT. Translation gives CASSLFAGHDTQYF. The gene calls are TRBV18 and TRBJ2-3, with a tentative D call TRBD2 (5 bases). The germline gives CDR1 KGHSH, CDR2 LQKENI. V gave up 4 bases and J gave up 6 bases, with 14 bases separating them. The CDR3 is 14 amino acids.

The chain couples TRBV18 to TRBJ2-3; 10 bases agree with TRBD2. The CDR3 is made up of 16 amino acids. Trimming took 2 bases from V and 2 from J; bases not matched to a gene: 4. Germline CDR1 and CDR2: KGHSH and LQKENI. CDR3 DNA sequence: TGTGCCAGCTCACCAACACTAGCGGGATACACAGATACGCAGTATTTT. It specifies CASSPTLAGYTDTQYF.

The chain recombines TRBV28 with TRBJ2-7, with D possibly TRBD1 on 6 matching bases. CDR1 and CDR2 from the germline V gene are MDHEN and SYDVKM. CDR3 length equals 13 residues. V shed 6 bases and J shed 7 bases, with 16 bases lying between them. CDR3 region: CASRDRSLGEQYF. CDR3 in DNA: TGTGCCAGCAGAGACAGGTCCCTCGGGGAGCAGTACTTC.

V gene TRBV18 combines with J gene TRBJ2-7; D unclear. Trimming left V 3 bases short and J 5 bases short, with 17 bases between. CDR3 size: 15 residues. Germline CDR1 reads KGHSH; CDR2 reads LQKENI. The CDR3 nucleotides read TGTGCCAGCTCACCTTCGGAAATTTTAGCACACGAGCAGTACTTC. Translation: CASSPSEILAHEQYF.

The chain has TRBV20-1 and TRBJ2-7; 8 bases line up with TRBD2. The CDR3 totals 14 residues. Germline CDR1 and CDR2: DFQATT and SNEGSKA (reference sequence). V was pared by 5 bases and J by 2 bases, with 8 bases of the junction left unmatched. DNA for the CDR3: TGCAGTGCTCTTAGGACTAGCAGGGCCTACGAGCAGTACTTC. It encodes CSALRTSRAYEQYF.

This clonotype was observed a handful of times. The chain employs TRBV6-6 and TRBJ1-2; 7 bases line up with TRBD1. J lost 6 bases, V lost 0 bases, and 7 bases had no gene match. CDR3 size: 15 residues. Germline V gene lookup returns CDR1 MNHNY and CDR2 SVGAGI (reference sequence). The CDR3 nucleotides read TGTGCCAGCAGTTACTCGTACAGGGGTGAAAATGGCTACACCTTC. Its protein product is CASSYSYRGENGYTF.